These 3 T cell receptor beta chains share one sample of origin, sequenced in a study of shared clonotypes between healthy human individuals. Assay used: immunoSEQ multiplex PCR; TCRdb lists only in-frame clones, some missing. The table lists 1.4 million or so clones, around 98.5% of them singletons. The material sequenced was naive CD4+ T cells sorted from blood. The subset denotes: CD45RA+ positively selected. Receptors originate from a man younger than 45 in good health.

The chain links TRBV6-5 to TRBJ2-7; 7 bases line up with TRBD1. This CDR3 has 16 residues. Germline V gene lookup returns CDR1 MNHEY and CDR2 SVGAGI. J was trimmed by 6 bases and V by 0 bases; bases with no gene match: 11. The CDR3 DNA reads as TGTGCCAGCAGTTACTCAAGGGGGCAATGGAAAGGCGAGCAGTACTTC. Translated: CASSYSRGQWKGEQYF.

About this clone itself: The same CDR3 can be traced to other DNA sequences in this sample. The J gene is TRBJ2-1, the V gene TRBV29-1; D gene uncertain. The CDR3 spans 10 residues. The ends were cut back, 6 bases at V and 4 bases at J, with 4 bases in the middle. The germline CDR1 and CDR2 sequences are SQVTM and ANQGSEA. The CDR3, as DNA: TGCAGCGTGGATTACAATGAGCAGTTCTTC. This sequence encodes CSVDYNEQFF.

The rearrangement joins TRBV19 to TRBJ2-7, with D perhaps given as TRBD1 or TRBD2 (5 bases each). V dropped 5 bases and J dropped 4 bases, with 15 bases sitting between them. Germline CDR1 is LNHDA and CDR2 is SQIVND (reference sequence). The CDR3 is made up of 14 amino acids. CDR3 sequence reads: CASSSPGPRYEQYF. The CDR3 nucleotides are TGTGCCAGTAGTTCCCCGGGACCGAGATACGAGCAGTACTTC.